Listed below are T cell receptor beta chains from one sample, sequenced in a study of T cells in Graves' hyperthyroidism and ophthalmopathy. TCRdb reprocessed the multiplex PCR reads with MiXCR, giving one entry per CDR3 protein. Among roughly 300,000 distinct CDR3 sequences, over 20% were seen once, and the ten largest hold 50% to 65%. Input material: blood. These receptors were taken from a woman between 50 and 59 years old with Graves' hyperthyroidism. Both conserved end residues are part of each CDR3. Each record gives: J gene, D gene, V gene, clone size, CDR3 DNA, CDR3 protein. A D gene is named only where the DNA matches it firmly. The size entry is marked missing in some rows and otherwise reads once, few, many or a size class.

j_gene: TRBJ2-7
d_gene: NA
v_gene: TRBV10-3
abundance: many
CDR3nt: TGTGCCATCAGTGGAGCACGGCCCTACGAGCAGTACTTC
CDR3aa: CAISGARPYEQYF

j_gene: TRBJ1-6
d_gene: NA
v_gene: TRBV7-8
abundance: NA
CDR3nt: TGTGCCAGCAGCTTAGCGGGCCAACTGAGGAATTCACCCCTCCACTTT
CDR3aa: CASSLAGQLRNSPLHF

j_gene: TRBJ1-5
d_gene: TRBD1
v_gene: TRBV20-1
abundance: NA
CDR3nt: TGCAGTGCTAGAGAGGGGGACAGGGGGCGGCAGCCCCAGCATTTT
CDR3aa: CSAREGDRGRQPQHF

j_gene: TRBJ1-6
d_gene: NA
v_gene: TRBV9
abundance: NA
CDR3nt: TGTGCCAGCAGCGTAGGGGAGGGGCGAGATTCACCCCTCCACTTT
CDR3aa: CASSVGEGRDSPLHF

j_gene: TRBJ2-5
d_gene: NA
v_gene: TRBV20-1
abundance: few
CDR3nt: TGCAGTGCTAGGGTACGCAGCGAGACCCAGTACTTC
CDR3aa: CSARVRSETQYF

j_gene: TRBJ2-7
d_gene: NA
v_gene: TRBV2
abundance: NA
CDR3nt: TGTGCCAGCAGTCAGGGAAACAACGAGCAGTACTTC
CDR3aa: CASSQGNNEQYF

j_gene: TRBJ2-3
d_gene: NA
v_gene: TRBV11-2
abundance: NA
CDR3nt: TGTGCCAGCAGCCTATCGGTGGCTGGGTCGCAGTATTTT
CDR3aa: CASSLSVAGSQYF

j_gene: TRBJ1-1
d_gene: NA
v_gene: TRBV7-9
abundance: many
CDR3nt: TGTGCCAGCAGCGTCGGTAGGGGCATCCACACTGAAGCTTTCTTT
CDR3aa: CASSVGRGIHTEAFF

j_gene: TRBJ2-3
d_gene: TRBD1
v_gene: TRBV9
abundance: NA
CDR3nt: TGTGCCAGCAGCGTGAATTACGGGACAGGGGGCCTGAATACGCAGTATTTT
CDR3aa: CASSVNYGTGGLNTQYF

j_gene: TRBJ2-1
d_gene: NA
v_gene: TRBV20-1
abundance: many
CDR3nt: TGCAGTCAAACAACTACTTCCTACAATGAGCAGTTCTTC
CDR3aa: CSQTTTSYNEQFF

j_gene: TRBJ2-5
d_gene: TRBD1
v_gene: TRBV9
abundance: few
CDR3nt: TGTGCCAGCAGCGTAGGATTAACTTCGACAGGGGGTCAAGAGACCCAGTACTTC
CDR3aa: CASSVGLTSTGGQETQYF

j_gene: TRBJ1-1
d_gene: NA
v_gene: TRBV5-1
abundance: many
CDR3nt: TGCGCCAGCAGCCGCACCGGCGGACGTAGCACTGAAGCTTTCTTT
CDR3aa: CASSRTGGRSTEAFF

j_gene: TRBJ2-2
d_gene: NA
v_gene: TRBV5-1
abundance: NA
CDR3nt: TGCGCCAGCAGCTTAGGGACGCCGATAAAGCCCGGGGAGCTGTTTTTT
CDR3aa: CASSLGTPIKPGELFF

j_gene: TRBJ2-1
d_gene: TRBD2
v_gene: TRBV10-3
abundance: many
CDR3nt: TGTGCCATCAAGGCGGGAGGGCCGGATGAGCAGTTCTTC
CDR3aa: CAIKAGGPDEQFF

j_gene: TRBJ1-3
d_gene: TRBD1
v_gene: TRBV28
abundance: NA
CDR3nt: TGTGCCAGCAGTCCCCCGGACAGGGGGCTTAACACCATATATTTT
CDR3aa: CASSPPDRGLNTIYF

j_gene: TRBJ2-2
d_gene: TRBD1
v_gene: TRBV7-8
abundance: many
CDR3nt: TGTGCCAGCAGCTTGGGACAGGTCTACACCGGGGAGCTGTTTTTT
CDR3aa: CASSLGQVYTGELFF

j_gene: TRBJ1-4
d_gene: TRBD1
v_gene: TRBV12-3/TRBV12-4
abundance: NA
CDR3nt: TGTGCCAGCAGCCAAGGACAGGCCAATAATGAAAAACTGTTTTTT
CDR3aa: CASSQGQANNEKLFF

j_gene: TRBJ2-7
d_gene: NA
v_gene: TRBV5-1
abundance: NA
CDR3nt: TGCGCCAGCAGCTTGGCCCAGACTGCAGGGAGCTACGAGCAGTACTTC
CDR3aa: CASSLAQTAGSYEQYF

j_gene: TRBJ2-5
d_gene: TRBD2
v_gene: TRBV10-3
abundance: many
CDR3nt: TGTGCCAGCCGGACTAGCGGGGGGGAAGAGACCCAGTACTTC
CDR3aa: CASRTSGGEETQYF

j_gene: TRBJ1-1
d_gene: NA
v_gene: TRBV3-1
abundance: many
CDR3nt: TGTGCCAGCAGCCAAGGTTCGAACACTGAAGCTTTCTTT
CDR3aa: CASSQGSNTEAFF

j_gene: TRBJ2-7
d_gene: TRBD1
v_gene: TRBV5-1
abundance: many
CDR3nt: TGCGCCAGCAGCGCCGGGGGTCGGACAGGGGGCCAGCAGTACTTC
CDR3aa: CASSAGGRTGGQQYF

j_gene: TRBJ2-1
d_gene: NA
v_gene: TRBV5-5
abundance: many
CDR3nt: TGTGCCAGCAGCTTGGGATGGGGGGGGGCTGGTGAGCAGTTCTTC
CDR3aa: CASSLGWGGAGEQFF

j_gene: TRBJ2-7
d_gene: TRBD2
v_gene: TRBV7-3
abundance: once
CDR3nt: TGTGCCAGCAGCCATAGCGGGAGGGCCGGGGAGCAGTACTTC
CDR3aa: CASSHSGRAGEQYF

j_gene: TRBJ2-3
d_gene: NA
v_gene: TRBV2
abundance: NA
CDR3nt: TGTGCCAGCAGGAGGTGGGGCGGAGATACGCAGTATTTT
CDR3aa: CASRRWGGDTQYF

j_gene: TRBJ1-6
d_gene: NA
v_gene: TRBV20-1
abundance: NA
CDR3nt: TGCAGTGCTAGTCAACAGGGCTCCTATAATTCACCCCTCCACTTT
CDR3aa: CSASQQGSYNSPLHF

j_gene: TRBJ2-2
d_gene: NA
v_gene: TRBV3-1
abundance: few
CDR3nt: TGTGCCAGCAGCCAGGCGGGACTGTCAGTGGGTGGGGAGCTGTTTTTT
CDR3aa: CASSQAGLSVGGELFF

j_gene: TRBJ2-3
d_gene: TRBD2
v_gene: TRBV6-1
abundance: NA
CDR3nt: TGTGCCAGCAGTTATATGGGCGGGAGTTACTCAGATACGCAGTATTTT
CDR3aa: CASSYMGGSYSDTQYF